This TCR beta chain was identified during a study of blood T cell repertoires in COVID-19. The CDR3 is made up of 18 amino acids. Trimming shortened V by 1 base and J by 2 bases, and 20 bases separated the two germline ends. Looked up from germline, CDR1 is MGHRA and CDR2 is YSYEKL. Data came from immunoSEQ multiplex PCR; TCRdb stores just in-frame clones and leaves some out. In the table there are 150,000 to 200,000 clones, around nine tenths of which are singletons. The receptor's source is a young woman who had recovered from COVID-19. The sequencing sample was made of PBMCs or T cells enriched from blood (not recorded which). V is TRBV4-1 and J is TRBJ1-1; D gene uncertain. The CDR3 protein is CASSQVSFYPNPNTEAFF. CDR3 nucleotides: TGCGCCAGCAGCCAAGTATCGTTCTACCCCAACCCCAACACTGAAGCTTTCTTT.